This TCR beta chain originates from a study of T cells in Graves' hyperthyroidism and ophthalmopathy. Overall study findings and caveats: Ophthalmopathy could be told apart from stable hyperthyroidism with a 13 V-J model. Model predictions of ophthalmopathy came a median approximately 6 months before onset.

This CDR3 has 15 residues. Between the trimmed V and J ends, which lost 2 bases and 0 bases, there was a span of 11 bases. Germline V lookup: CDR1 SGHTA, CDR2 FQGNSA. Patients with ophthalmopathy all had a Clinical Activity Score of at least 3, a NOSPECS grade of at least 4 and duration under 3 months. In its sample, this clonotype was seen many times. Its antigen is not identified. Researchers took RNA transcripts and amplified the TCR beta CDR3 regions from them. First-round RT-PCR with HTBI primers amplified the TCR CDR3 region. One entry per CDR3 protein, called by TCRdb with MiXCR from the multiplex PCR reads. The profile covers approximately 690,000 distinct CDR3 sequences, with roughly 15% appearing a single time and about an eighth taken by the ten largest.

This receptor was obtained from a woman aged 45-65 years with Graves' ophthalmopathy. This chain connects TRBV7-2 to TRBJ2-7, with D hard to call. Sequenced sample: blood. Written as DNA, the CDR3 is TGTGCCAGCAGCTTAAGTAGTACGTTCTCCTACGAGCAGTACTTC. It translates to CASSLSSTFSYEQYF.